The 4 T cell receptor beta chains presented below share a single source sample, sequenced in a study of T cell repertoires in cytomegalovirus infection (dated by TCRdb to about 2019). The run used an Illumina HiSeq 1500. The public reads were reprocessed in TCRdb via fastp at Q25 and MiXCR, keeping in-frame beta chains. Each entry merges the rows of one CDR3 protein and shows their most common DNA and genes. Counted in this sample were under 850,000 distinct CDR3 sequences; roughly 35% of them appeared once. The ten largest clones add up to around 2.6% of the sample. The source material was PBMCs. The source of these receptors is a human donor in good health (CMV status not recorded). Some clones in this sample may be carry-over from other donors' samples.

This clonotype was counted at least ten times. The genes are TRBV7-9 and TRBJ1-2; perhaps TRBD1 as D (5 bases). Trimming took off 4 bases at V and 2 bases at J, with 17 bases between the two ends. The germline V gene has CDR1 SEHNR and CDR2 FQNEAQ (reference sequence). This CDR3 is 16 amino acids long. CDR3 in amino acids: CASSSSWTIVNYGYTF. As DNA, the CDR3 is TGTGCCAGCAGCTCTTCGTGGACAATTGTGAACTATGGCTACACCTTC.

In this sample, this clonotype turned up a few times. The CDR3 spells CASRLGTSGDPGHNEQFF. As DNA, the CDR3 is TGCGCCAGCAGACTCGGGACTAGCGGGGACCCCGGCCACAATGAGCAGTTCTTC. This chain uses TRBV4-1 with TRBJ2-1; 13 bases map to TRBD2. V was clipped by 6 bases and J by 5 bases; unmatched bases: 13. This CDR3 comprises 18 residues. Germline CDR1 MGHRA, CDR2 YSYEKL.

With regard to this clonotype: A much larger clone lies a single base off, so this may be a read error. The V and J genes are TRBV4-1 and TRBJ1-2; D not certain. The CDR3 covers 15 residues. Germline assignment: CDR1 MGHRA and CDR2 YSYEKL. CDR3 in DNA: TGCGACAGCAGCCAGGAACTTCGAGCTAACTATGGCTACACCTTC. Its protein product is CDSSQELRANYGYTF.

The chain uses TRBV28 and TRBJ2-7; 8 nucleotides match TRBD1. V was pared by 4 bases and J by 11 bases, with 16 bases of the junction left unmatched. The CDR3 is 15 amino acids. The V gene's germline CDR1 is MDHEN and CDR2 SYDVKM. CDR3 protein: CASSSDPETGAREYF. DNA of the CDR3: TGTGCCAGCAGTTCCGACCCGGAGACAGGGGCGAGAGAGTACTTC. The entire variable domain, with the rest obtained from reference TRBV28 and TRBJ2-7, is as follows: DVKVTQSSRYLVKRTGEKVFLECVQDMDHENMFWYRQDPGLGLRLIYFSYDVKMKEKGDIPEGYSVSREKKERFSLILESASTNQTSMYLCASSSDPETGAREYFGPGTRLTVT.